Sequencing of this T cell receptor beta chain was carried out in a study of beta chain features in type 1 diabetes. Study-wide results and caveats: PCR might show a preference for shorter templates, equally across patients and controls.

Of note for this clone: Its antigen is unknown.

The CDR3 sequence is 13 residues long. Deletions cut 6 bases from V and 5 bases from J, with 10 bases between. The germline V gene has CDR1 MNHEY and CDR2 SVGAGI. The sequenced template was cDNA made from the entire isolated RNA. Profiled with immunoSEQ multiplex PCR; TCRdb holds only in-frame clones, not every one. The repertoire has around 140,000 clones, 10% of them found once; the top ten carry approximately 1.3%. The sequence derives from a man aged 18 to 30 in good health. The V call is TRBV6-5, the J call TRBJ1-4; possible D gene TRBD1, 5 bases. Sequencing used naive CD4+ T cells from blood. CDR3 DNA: TGTGCCAGCAGAACAGGCGACAATGAAAAACTGTTTTTT. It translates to CASRTGDNEKLFF.